This TCR beta chain was profiled in a study of CD4 T cells in relation to SARS-CoV-2 and coronaviruses. This clone is a singleton in its sample. Antigen: not known. Using immunoSEQ multiplex PCR, the repertoire was profiled, and TCRdb retains in-frame clones only, with some absent. The table includes more than 20,000 clones, about 70% detected once. CD4+ T cells from unexposed donors were obtained before the COVID-19 pandemic (2011-2018). Isolation of CD4+ T cells took place after approximately 10 days in culture. The CDR3 sequence is 15 residues long. V shed 1 base and J shed 3 bases, with 7 bases lying between them. The V gene's germline CDR1 is SGHAT and CDR2 FQNNGV.

Sequenced input: CD4+ T cells from PBMCs, cultured in vitro. V and J are TRBV11-2 and TRBJ1-6; D call uncertain. This receptor was taken from a human donor in good health. CDR3 in amino acids: CASSLGGFYNSPLHF. CDR3 DNA sequence: TGTGCCAGCAGCTTAGGGGGATTCTATAATTCACCCCTCCACTTT.